This T cell receptor (beta chain) was recovered during a study of blood T cells in healthy people across ages. CDR3 length: 14 residues. V shed 0 bases and J 6 bases; nucleotides not matched to a gene: 3. Germline V gives CDR1 SGDLS, CDR2 YYNGEE. In this sample, this clonotype turned up many times. Next came a second PCR, run for about 6 to 11 cycles, which used a sample-barcoded 5' primer along with a J-beta primer mix. Via MiXCR, TCRdb re-called the 5' RACE reads, giving one row per CDR3 protein. The sample holds 650,000 to 1,000,000 distinct CDR3 sequences, approximately 35% seen once. The clonotype comes from a man between 18 and 29 years old in good health. Sequenced sample: blood. The rearrangement uses TRBV9 and TRBJ2-1, with TRBD2 matching 7 bases. CDR3 amino acids: CASSVAGGGNEQFF. CDR3 nucleotides: TGTGCCAGCAGCGTAGCTGGGGGGGGCAATGAGCAGTTCTTC.